The present entry profiles one TCR delta chain with its context. The data were taken from a study of delta chains in infants with herpesvirus infections. Gamma-chain- and delta-chain-specific primers converted PBMC RNA into TCR cDNA. TCRdb reapplied CATT to the RT-PCR reads. The profile shows about 1,500 delta-chain clones, just under 35% of them singletons. Per the germline V gene, CDR1 is TSWWSYY and CDR2 is QGS. V lost 1 base, J lost 1 base, and 23 bases stayed unmatched. This CDR3 contains 22 residues. The sample was peripheral blood, taken at time point 1 of longitudinal follow-up. V usage is TRDV1 and J usage is TRDJ1; the match to TRDD2 covers 8 bases. This clonotype originated in a human donor who was a Ugandan infant, either HIV-exposed or HIV-unexposed (not recorded which). In DNA form, the CDR3 reads TGTGCTCTTGGGGAACGCGACTTCCTACGGAGGGGTCCCAATCGAGCCACCGATAAACTCATCTTT. Translation: CALGERDFLRRGPNRATDKLIF.